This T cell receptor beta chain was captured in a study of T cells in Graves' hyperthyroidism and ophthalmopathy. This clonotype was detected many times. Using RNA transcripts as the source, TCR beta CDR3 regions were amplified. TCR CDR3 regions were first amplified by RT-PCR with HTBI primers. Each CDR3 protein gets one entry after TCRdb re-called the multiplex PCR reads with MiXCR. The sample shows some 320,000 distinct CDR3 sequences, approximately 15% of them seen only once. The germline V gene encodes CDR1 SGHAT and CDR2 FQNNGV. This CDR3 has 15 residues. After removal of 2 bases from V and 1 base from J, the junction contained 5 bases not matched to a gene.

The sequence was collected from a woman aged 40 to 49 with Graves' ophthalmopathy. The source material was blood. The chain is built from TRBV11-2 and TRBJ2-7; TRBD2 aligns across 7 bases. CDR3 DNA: TGTGCCAGCAGCTTACAGCGCGGGGGTTCCTACGAGCAGTACTTC. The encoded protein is CASSLQRGGSYEQYF. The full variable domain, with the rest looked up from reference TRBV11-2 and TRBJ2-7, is EAGVAQSPRYKIIEKRQSVAFWCNPISGHATLYWYQQILGQGPKLLIQFQNNGVVDDSQLPKDRFSAERLKGVDSTLKIQPAKLEDSAVYLCASSLQRGGSYEQYFGPGTRLTVT.